Sequencing of this T cell receptor (beta chain) was carried out in a study of read filtering for tumor transcriptome and immune sequencing. Overall study: Among patients, 17 to 20 were male and some 15 female, aged about 47 to 80 (mean roughly 64). Whole-transcriptome libraries were prepared after DNase treatment.

Worth noting for this clonotype: A far larger clone is off by one base, so a read error is likely.

Sampling of bone marrow took place during active disease in every patient. The library was built from 400 to 500 ng RNA with molecular barcoded adaptors for alpha/delta and beta/gamma chains. Via MiXCR, TCRdb re-called the reads, giving one row per CDR3 protein. This table holds 50,000 to 65,000 distinct CDR3 sequences, roughly 19% found once. V was shortened by 3 bases and J by 4 bases, with 16 bases between the two germline ends. CDR1 and CDR2 from the germline V gene are SGHTA and FQGNSA. This CDR3 comprises 16 residues. The receptor's source is a donor older than 35 with multiple myeloma. The specimen was a population of CD138-negative cells sorted from bone marrow. V is TRBV7-2 and J is TRBJ1-3; D not resolved. The CDR3 nucleotides read TGTGCCAGCAGCTTGGATACGGGCAGTGAAGGAAACACCATATATTTT. Translating it yields CASSLDTGSEGNTIYF.